The next 20 T cell receptor beta chains were all read from a single sample in a study of blood T cell repertoires in COVID-19. Sequenced by immunoSEQ multiplex PCR; TCRdb stores in-frame clones only, minus some. The sample lists over 100,000 clones; about 80% were seen once. The specimen sequenced was peripheral blood. The receptors stem from a man in his 60s with active or convalescent COVID-19.

V is TRBV1 and J is TRBJ2-3; TRBD2, the table's D call, was not compared with the DNA. TRBV1 is given as a pseudogene. This CDR3 spans 20 amino acids. The CDR3: CTSSQVSWTSGGPSTDTQYF. CDR3 sequence (DNA): TGCACCAGCAGCCAAGTCTCGTGGACTAGCGGGGGTCCTAGCACAGATACGCAGTATTTT.

The table lists this clone with a few counts. The chain employs TRBV6-6 and TRBJ1-4, with 7 nucleotides matching TRBD1. The germline gives CDR1 MNHNY, CDR2 SVGAGI (reference sequence). The CDR3 is 13 amino acids. Trimming took 5 bases from V and 7 from J; bases not matched to a gene: 4. The CDR3 DNA follows: TGTGCCAGCAGTCAGGGGGAAAGTGAAAAACTGTTTTTT. Translating gives CASSQGESEKLFF.

The DNA for the CDR3 is TGTGCCACCAGCGGTGATTTCGGTAGCGTAGAGACCCAGTACTTC. It translates to CATSGDFGSVETQYF. The chain couples TRBV24-1 to TRBJ2-5; D possibly corresponds to TRBD2 (5 bases). V was pared by 7 bases and J by 4 bases, with 18 bases between. In germline, CDR1 is KGHDR, CDR2 SFDVKD. This CDR3 spans 15 amino acids.

This clone has a handful of counts. This sequence joins TRBV13 and TRBJ2-3, with D possibly matching TRBD1 (6 bases). Germline V gives CDR1 PRHDT, CDR2 FYEKMQ (reference sequence). V was shortened by 3 bases and J by 8 bases, with 12 bases between the two germline ends. The CDR3 spans 13 residues. CDR3 in amino acids: CASSFGGAPTQYF. The CDR3 DNA follows: TGTGCCAGCAGCTTTGGGGGCGCCCCTACGCAGTATTTT.

V and J are TRBV5-4 and TRBJ2-5; a possible D gene is TRBD2 (5 bases). The germline V and J ends were trimmed by 1 base and 5 bases, with 18 bases remaining between them. CDR3 length: 16 amino acids. Germline loops: CDR1 SGHNT, CDR2 YYREEE (reference sequence). CDR3 amino acids: CASSLFGSTTMETQYF. For the CDR3, the DNA is TGTGCCAGCAGCTTGTTCGGATCGACGACTATGGAGACCCAGTACTTC.

The chain is built from TRBV30 and TRBJ1-1; D is possibly TRBD1 (5 bases). Germline assignment: CDR1 GTSNPN and CDR2 SVGIG (reference sequence). The CDR3 covers 13 residues. V lost 7 bases and J 4 bases, leaving 16 bases between the germline ends. The CDR3 region is CAYKGVRSTEAFF. The CDR3 bases are TGTGCCTACAAAGGGGTGAGAAGCACTGAAGCTTTCTTT.

This clone was seen once. The rearrangement uses TRBV7-7 and TRBJ2-2; 7 positions match TRBD2. The junction had 12 bases not matched to a gene; V was cut back by 3 bases and J by 5 bases. Germline lookup yields CDR1 SSHAT and CDR2 FNYEAQ (reference sequence). The length of the CDR3 is 17 residues. The CDR3 bases are TGTGCCAGCAGCTTGGGAGGGGTCGGGAGAGGTACCGGGGAGCTGTTTTTT. Translating gives CASSLGGVGRGTGELFF.

The rearrangement joins TRBV5-1 to TRBJ1-1, with a possible D match to TRBD1 (5 bases). Trimming cost V 0 bases and J 2 bases, with 11 bases left between them. The CDR3 is 15 residues long. Per the germline V gene, CDR1 is SGHRS and CDR2 is YFSETQ. DNA of the CDR3: TGCGCCAGCAGCTTGGTTTCGACAGTTAACACTGAAGCTTTCTTT. The encoded protein is CASSLVSTVNTEAFF.

This chain uses TRBV7-3 with TRBJ1-6; the D is unclear. V lost 6 bases and J 3 bases, leaving 6 bases between the germline ends. The CDR3 length is 13 residues. The V gene's germline CDR1 is SGHTA and CDR2 FQGTGA. CDR3 DNA: TGTGCCAGCAGTCCGGGCTATAATTCACCCCTCCACTTT. It yields the protein CASSPGYNSPLHF. Full variable domain (remainder filled in from reference TRBV7-3 and TRBJ1-6): GAGVSQTPSNKVTEKGKYVELRCDPISGHTALYWYRQSLGQGPEFLIYFQGTGAADDSGLPNDRFFAVRPEGSVSTLKIQRTERGDSAVYLCASSPGYNSPLHFGNGTRLTVT.

Comment on this clone: This same CDR3 is encoded by further DNA sequences in the sample. CDR3 DNA sequence: TGTGCCAGCAGCTCTCGACAGGGGGCGGGGGAGCAGTACTTC. This sequence encodes CASSSRQGAGEQYF. The chain uses TRBV7-2 and TRBJ2-7; 10 bases fit TRBD1. Trimming removed 4 bases from V and 7 bases from J; junction bases left unmatched: 7. From germline, CDR1 is SGHTA and CDR2 FQGNSA. The CDR3 runs 14 residues.

CDR3 amino acids: CASSQTSGTFYEQYF. CDR3 nucleotides: TGCGCCAGCAGCCAAACCTCCGGGACATTCTACGAGCAGTACTTC. V gene TRBV4-3 combines with J gene TRBJ2-7; tentative D call: TRBD1 (6 bases). V lost 2 bases, J lost 3 bases, and 14 bases lay in between. Per the germline V gene, CDR1 is LGHNA and CDR2 is YSLEER. The CDR3 is made up of 15 amino acids.

This clone was seen a single time. The chain employs TRBV2 and TRBJ2-5; 9 nucleotides agree with TRBD1. Germline CDR1 is SNHLY and CDR2 is FYNNEI. The CDR3 runs 13 residues. The V segment lost 6 bases and the J segment 2 bases; nucleotides outside the gene matches: 1. The chain's CDR3 is CASRDRGQETQYF. CDR3 in DNA: TGTGCCAGCAGGGACAGGGGACAAGAGACCCAGTACTTC.

The chain links TRBV20-1 to TRBJ2-1; D might be TRBD1 (5 bases). Per the germline V gene, CDR1 is DFQATT and CDR2 is SNEGSKA (reference sequence). V lost 3 bases to trimming and J lost 8 bases, with 14 bases between them. The CDR3 extends over 13 amino acids. The CDR3 DNA is TGCAGTGCTAGTCATAGGGGTAAGGATGAGCAGTTCTTC. Its translation is CSASHRGKDEQFF.

The chain is built from TRBV7-3 and TRBJ2-2; D is possibly TRBD2 (5 bases). The CDR3 contains 15 residues. Germline-derived CDR1 and CDR2 are SGHTA and FQGTGA. Trimming stripped 5 bases from V and 5 bases from J, with 15 bases between. In DNA form, the CDR3 reads TGTGCCAGCAGCGCGGGTCCCCTCCAGACCGGGGAGCTGTTTTTT. Its protein product is CASSAGPLQTGELFF.

V gene TRBV19 combines with J gene TRBJ1-5; no reliable D call. With 10 bases removed from V and 4 bases from J, the gap between germline ends came to 20 bases. The CDR3 consists of 15 residues. Germline CDR1 is LNHDA and CDR2 is SQIVND (reference sequence). Here the CDR3 DNA reads TGTGCCACGACCGGGTTCGCAGAATCGAATCAGCCCCAGCATTTT. This codes for CATTGFAESNQPQHF. Full variable domain (rest looked up from reference TRBV19 and TRBJ1-5): DGGITQSPKYLFRKEGQNVTLSCEQNLNHDAMYWYRQDPGQGLRLIYYSQIVNDFQKGDIAEGYSVSREKKESFPLTVTSAQKNPTAFYLCATTGFAESNQPQHFGDGTRLSIL.

This sequence joins TRBV28 and TRBJ2-1; 8 nucleotides line up with TRBD2. The germline CDR1 and CDR2 sequences are MDHEN and SYDVKM. The CDR3 is 15 amino acids. Losses at the gene ends were 8 bases for V and 0 bases for J; bases not matched to a gene: 6. The CDR3 DNA sequence: TGTGCCAGCTACCAGCGGGGGAGCTCCTACAATGAGCAGTTCTTC. This sequence encodes CASYQRGSSYNEQFF.

This chain joins TRBV19 and TRBJ1-5; a possible D gene is TRBD1 (5 bases). The CDR3 consists of 13 residues. Trimming removed 6 bases from V and 3 bases from J, with 9 bases in between. CDR1 and CDR2 (germline): LNHDA, SQIVND (reference sequence). The CDR3 protein is CASSTGPNQPQHF. In DNA form, the CDR3 reads TGTGCCAGTAGCACAGGACCCAATCAGCCCCAGCATTTT.

The chain links TRBV7-9 to TRBJ2-2; TRBD2 matches 15 bases. The CDR3 sequence is 17 residues long. Germline V lookup: CDR1 SEHNR, CDR2 FQNEAQ (reference sequence). The junction had 7 bases not matched to a gene; V was cut back by 4 bases and J by 7 bases. CDR3 amino acids: CASSSGLAGGSGGELFF. CDR3 DNA: TGTGCCAGCAGCTCGGGACTAGCGGGAGGTTCGGGCGGGGAGCTGTTTTTT.

Worth noting for this clone: Other DNA sequences of this sample code for an identical CDR3. V usage is TRBV27 and J usage is TRBJ1-1, with 11 bases lining up with TRBD1. Germline CDR1 is MNHEY and CDR2 is SMNVEV (reference sequence). There are 14 residues in the CDR3. Trimming at V came to 2 bases and at J to 5 bases, leaving 1 base not matched to a gene. The CDR3 loop is CASSLGTGGTEAFF. CDR3 DNA sequence: TGTGCCAGCAGTTTAGGGACAGGGGGGACTGAAGCTTTCTTT.

V usage is TRBV11-3 and J usage is TRBJ2-5, with 10 bases identical to TRBD1. Trimming took 1 base from V and 5 from J; bases not matched to a gene: 4. CDR1 is SGHNT, CDR2 YENEEA, per germline. This CDR3 region has 15 residues. The CDR3 sequence: CASSLVRGQGETQYF. The CDR3 nucleotides read TGTGCCAGCAGCTTAGTCAGGGGACAGGGGGAGACCCAGTACTTC.